A selection of T cell receptor beta chains follows, all from one sample in a study of T cells in localized non-small cell lung cancer. Sequencing was performed with immunoSEQ multiplex PCR; in TCRdb, only in-frame clones are kept and a portion is missing. This table has several thousand clones, around 25% appearing once. Here the sequenced sample was lung tumor tissue, taken before any cancer treatment. The receptors originated from a man aged 35-75 years with stage II squamous cell lung carcinoma. Each CDR3 is given with its conserved first and last residue. D genes are given only for firm matches. Size values are once, few and many counts, or a class for expanded clones, and some rows have none.

v_gene	j_gene	len	abundance	d_gene	CDR3nt	CDR3aa
TRBV28	TRBJ2-5	13	few	.	TGTGCCAGCAGTTGGGGGGGCCAGGAGACCCAGTACTTC	CASSWGGQETQYF
TRBV11-3	TRBJ2-3	14	medium-sized	.	TGTGCCAGCAGCTTAGAGGGGACGCCAGATACGCAGTATTTT	CASSLEGTPDTQYF
TRBV28	TRBJ1-1	15	.	.	TGTGCCAGCAGTTCCCCGGGGGGGAGGGACACTGAAGCTTTCTTT	CASSSPGGRDTEAFF
TRBV6-8	TRBJ2-1	14	.	.	TGTGCCAGCAGTCGGACAGAAGATTCCAATGAGCAGTTCTTC	CASSRTEDSNEQFF
TRBV15	TRBJ2-3	14	.	.	TGTGCCACCAGCAGAGATGAGGAGGCAGATACGCAGTATTTT	CATSRDEEADTQYF
TRBV6-8	TRBJ1-1	14	few	.	TGTGCCAGCACCCCGGTAGGGGGAGAGGGTGAAGCTTTCTTT	CASTPVGGEGEAFF
TRBV28	TRBJ2-5	16	.	TRBD2	TGTGCCAGCAGTTTAGGGGGGGGAGATAGGTGGGAGACCCAGTACTTC	CASSLGGGDRWETQYF
TRBV30	TRBJ2-6	16	few	TRBD2	TGTGCCTGGAGGCCCGGGGGGAACTCTGGGGCCAACGTCCTGACTTTC	CAWRPGGNSGANVLTF
TRBV9	TRBJ2-6	12	.	.	TGTGCCAGCAGTTACTGGATCAACGTCCTGACTTTC	CASSYWINVLTF
TRBV6-8	TRBJ1-2	12	few	.	TGTGCCACCCTAAACCTTGCACGTGGCTACACCTTC	CATLNLARGYTF
TRBV9	TRBJ1-5	16	medium-sized	TRBD1	TGTGCCAGCAGCCCCCCGGACAGGACCCGGGGTCAGCCCCAGCATTTT	CASSPPDRTRGQPQHF
TRBV6-8	TRBJ2-7	16	medium-sized	TRBD2	TGTGCCAGCAGTTCCCCCAGCGGGAGGGCGCGGTACGAGCAGTACTTC	CASSSPSGRARYEQYF
TRBV11-3	TRBJ2-7	14	.	TRBD1	TGTGCCAGCAGCTTACAGGGGGTGCCTTACGAGCAGTACTTC	CASSLQGVPYEQYF
TRBV18	TRBJ2-1	15	.	.	TGTGCCAGCTCACCTACGCAGCGTTCCTACAATGAGCAGTTCTTC	CASSPTQRSYNEQFF
TRBV28	TRBJ2-7	14	.	TRBD2	TGTGCCAGCAGTTTAGTAGCCGGGGAGGGCGGGCAGTACTTC	CASSLVAGEGGQYF
TRBV11-3	TRBJ2-7	17	large	TRBD1	TGTGCCAGCAGCTTAGGGGCCCGGGACAGGGGCTCCTACGAGCAGTACTTC	CASSLGARDRGSYEQYF
TRBV19	TRBJ1-4	13	few	.	TGTGCCAGTAGTATATCCGAAGCTGAAAAACTGTTTTTT	CASSISEAEKLFF
TRBV19	TRBJ2-5	15	once	TRBD1	TGTGCCAGTAGTCGTGGCAGGGGGCCACAAGAGACCCAGTACTTC	CASSRGRGPQETQYF
TRBV19	TRBJ2-3	15	few	TRBD2	TGTGCCAGTGGGGGACTAGCGGGGGTAGGTGATACGCAGTATTTT	CASGGLAGVGDTQYF
TRBV6-8	TRBJ2-1	13	medium-sized	TRBD1	TGTGCCAGCAGACCCGGGACAGCCGGTGGTGGGTTCTTC	CASRPGTAGGGFF
TRBV11-3	TRBJ2-7	15	.	.	TGTGCCAGCAGCTTCCGGTTAGCCGTTTCCTACGAGCAGTACTTC	CASSFRLAVSYEQYF
TRBV28	TRBJ2-7	15	.	.	TGTGCCAGCGCCCCTATGTTCCGATCGGCCTACGAGCAGTACTTC	CASAPMFRSAYEQYF
TRBV18	TRBJ2-7	14	.	.	TGTGCCAGCTCACCATCGGTTTCTACGAGCGAGCAGTACTTC	CASSPSVSTSEQYF
TRBV6-8	TRBJ2-7	14	.	TRBD1	TGTGCCATCAGTCCGGGACAGGGGGCGCGAGAGCAGTACTTC	CAISPGQGAREQYF
TRBV6-8	TRBJ1-3	14	.	.	TGTGCCAGCAGGTGGGGGGCGCAAGGAAACACCATATATTTT	CASRWGAQGNTIYF